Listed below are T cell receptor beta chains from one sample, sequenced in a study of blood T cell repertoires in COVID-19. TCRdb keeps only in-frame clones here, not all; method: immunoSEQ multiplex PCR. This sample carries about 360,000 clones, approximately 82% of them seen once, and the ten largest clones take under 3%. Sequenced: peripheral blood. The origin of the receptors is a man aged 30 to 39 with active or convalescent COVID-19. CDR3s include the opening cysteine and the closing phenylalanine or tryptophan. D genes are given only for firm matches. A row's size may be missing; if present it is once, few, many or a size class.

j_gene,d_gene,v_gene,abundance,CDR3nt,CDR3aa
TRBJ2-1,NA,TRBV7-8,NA,TGTGCCAGCAATTCAAGGCGGGTACGGGGAGACAATGAGCAGTTCTTC,CASNSRRVRGDNEQFF
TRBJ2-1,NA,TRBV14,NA,TGTGCCAGCAGCCACAGGGGTTGGGATGAGCAGTTCTTC,CASSHRGWDEQFF
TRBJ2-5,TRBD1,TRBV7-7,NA,TGTGCCAGCAGCCGTGACAGGGGTGGAGAGACCCAGTACTTC,CASSRDRGGETQYF
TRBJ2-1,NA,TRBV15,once,TGTGCCACCAGTTGGGGGCTCAATGAGCAGTTCTTC,CATSWGLNEQFF
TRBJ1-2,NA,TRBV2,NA,TGTGCCAGCAGTGAAAGGGGTCTGGAAGGAGCTAACTATGGCTACACCTTC,CASSERGLEGANYGYTF
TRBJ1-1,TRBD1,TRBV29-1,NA,TGCAGCGGGCAACCGGGACAGGGAGCTGAAGCTTTCTTT,CSGQPGQGAEAFF
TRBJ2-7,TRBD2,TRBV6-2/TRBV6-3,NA,TGTGCCAGCAGTTCGGGGGGGACGGCTTCGTACGAGCAGTACTTC,CASSSGGTASYEQYF
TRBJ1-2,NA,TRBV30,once,TGTGCCTGGGCACGGGGGAACTATGGCTACACCTTC,CAWARGNYGYTF
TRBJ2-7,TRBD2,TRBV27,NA,TGTGCCAGCAGTTTAATGACTAGCGGGTTCGAGCAGTACTTC,CASSLMTSGFEQYF
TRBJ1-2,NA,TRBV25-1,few,TGTGCCAGCAGTGAGGACACCTCTACCCGCTATGGCTACACCTTC,CASSEDTSTRYGYTF
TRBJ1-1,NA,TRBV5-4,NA,TGTGCCAGCAGCTTGGGTAACATGAACACTGAAGCTTTCTTT,CASSLGNMNTEAFF
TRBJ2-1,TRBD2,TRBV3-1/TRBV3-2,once,TGTGCCAGCAGCCCACTCCAGCGGGGGGACAATGAGCAGTTCTTC,CASSPLQRGDNEQFF
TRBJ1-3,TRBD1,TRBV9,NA,TGTGCCAGCAGCGTTGTAGACAGGGTAGGAGGAAACACCATATATTTT,CASSVVDRVGGNTIYF
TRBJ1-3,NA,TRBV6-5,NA,TGTGCCAGCAGTCCCCCACAGTCCTCTGGAAACACCATATATTTT,CASSPPQSSGNTIYF
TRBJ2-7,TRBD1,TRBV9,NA,TGTGCCAGCAGCGTAGATTCACGGGGACAGGGACTCTACGAGCAGTACTTC,CASSVDSRGQGLYEQYF
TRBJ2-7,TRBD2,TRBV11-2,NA,TGTGCCAGCAGCCCGAGCGGGGGGTGGGAGCAGTACTTC,CASSPSGGWEQYF
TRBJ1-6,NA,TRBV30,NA,TGTGCCTGGAGTGGACAATATAATTCACCCCTCCACTTT,CAWSGQYNSPLHF
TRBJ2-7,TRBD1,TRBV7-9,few,TGTGCCAGCAGCTTAGATGGACAGGTTGCCTACGAGCAGTACTTC,CASSLDGQVAYEQYF
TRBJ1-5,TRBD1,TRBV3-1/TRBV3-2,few,TGTGCCAGCAGCCCGGGACAGCTCACCGGCAATCAGCCCCAGCATTTT,CASSPGQLTGNQPQHF
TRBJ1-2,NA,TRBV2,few,TGTGCCAGCAGCCTGACAGTAACTTTTAACTATGGCTACACCTTC,CASSLTVTFNYGYTF
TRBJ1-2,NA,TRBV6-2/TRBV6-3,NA,TGTGCCAGCAGTTATAGACAGTACTATGGCTACACCTTC,CASSYRQYYGYTF
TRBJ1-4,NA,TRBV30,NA,TGTGCCTGGAGTGTACCGGAGGGAAATGAAAAACTGTTTTTT,CAWSVPEGNEKLFF
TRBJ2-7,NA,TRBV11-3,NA,TGTGCCAGCAGCTTAACCCGGCAGGGCCTCTACGAGCAGTACTTC,CASSLTRQGLYEQYF
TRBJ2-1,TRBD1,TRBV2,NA,TGTGCCAGCAGGCGGGGGACAGGGGCCAATGAGCAGTTCTTC,CASRRGTGANEQFF
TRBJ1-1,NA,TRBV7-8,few,TGTGCCAGCAGCATACTACAGGGTCTGAGCACTGAAGCTTTCTTT,CASSILQGLSTEAFF
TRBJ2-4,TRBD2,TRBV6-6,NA,TGTGCCAGCAGTCGGACTAGCGGGCTCTGGAACAAAAACATTCAGTACTTC,CASSRTSGLWNKNIQYF
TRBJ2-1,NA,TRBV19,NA,TGTGCCAGTAGAGCGGGTACGTCAGAAAATGAGCAGTTCTTC,CASRAGTSENEQFF
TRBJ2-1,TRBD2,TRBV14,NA,TGTGCCAGCAGCGTTCTCGGACTAGCGGGAGCGCATGAGCAGTTCTTC,CASSVLGLAGAHEQFF
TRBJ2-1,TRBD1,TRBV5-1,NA,TGCGCCAGCAGCTTAATGTCAGGGGGAATGGATGAGCAGTTCTTC,CASSLMSGGMDEQFF
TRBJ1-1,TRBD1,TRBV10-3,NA,TGTGCCATCAGTTCCCCTGGACAGGGTTTGAACACTGAAGCTTTCTTT,CAISSPGQGLNTEAFF
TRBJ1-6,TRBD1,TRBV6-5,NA,TGTGCCAGCAGTTACGGATTCCGGGACAGAACTTCACCCCTCCACTTT,CASSYGFRDRTSPLHF
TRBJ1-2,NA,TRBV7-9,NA,TGTGCCAGCCCTGCGAGGTCTGAAGACGGGAGAGGGGGCTACACCTTC,CASPARSEDGRGGYTF
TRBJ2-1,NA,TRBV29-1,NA,TGCAGCGTTCCCCCACAGACAGGCAATGAGCAGTTCTTC,CSVPPQTGNEQFF
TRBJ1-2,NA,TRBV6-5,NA,TGTGCCAGCACTAACACAGAGAGTGGCTACACCTTC,CASTNTESGYTF
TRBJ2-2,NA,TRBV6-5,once,TGTGCCAGCAGGCAGGGTTGGACCGGGGAGCTGTTTTTT,CASRQGWTGELFF
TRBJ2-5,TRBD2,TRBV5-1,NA,TGCGCCAGCAGCTTACTAGCGGGAGGGCCAGAGACCCAGTACTTC,CASSLLAGGPETQYF
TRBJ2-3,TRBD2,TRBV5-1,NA,TGCGCCAGCAGCCTATGGACTAGCGGGAGCTCAGATACGCAGTATTTT,CASSLWTSGSSDTQYF
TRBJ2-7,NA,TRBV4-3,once,TGCGCCAGCAGCCAAGGTGGGCGGACAACTTACGAGCAGTACTTC,CASSQGGRTTYEQYF
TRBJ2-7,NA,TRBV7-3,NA,TGTGCCAGCAGCTTAAATCCCGGGAGCTACGAGCAGTACTTC,CASSLNPGSYEQYF
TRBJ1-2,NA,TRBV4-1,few,TGCGCCAGCAGCCAAGTGTTGGGGAGAAGGAACTATGGCTACACCTTC,CASSQVLGRRNYGYTF
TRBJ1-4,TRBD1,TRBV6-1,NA,TGTGCCAGCAGTGAGGTGCTCGGACAGGGACTAAAACTGTTTTTT,CASSEVLGQGLKLFF
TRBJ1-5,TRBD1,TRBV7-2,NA,TGTGCCAGCAGCACGACAGGGGGCGATCAGCCCCAGCATTTT,CASSTTGGDQPQHF
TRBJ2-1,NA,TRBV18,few,TGTGCCAGCTCACCACGCCGGGACAATGAGCAGTTCTTC,CASSPRRDNEQFF
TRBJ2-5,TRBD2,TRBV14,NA,TGTGCCAGCAGCCAAGATTCACTAGCGGGAGGGCAAATGCAAGAGACCCAGTACTTC,CASSQDSLAGGQMQETQYF
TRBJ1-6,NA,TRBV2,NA,TGTGCCAGCAGTGAAGGGGAGAATTCACCCCTCCACTTT,CASSEGENSPLHF
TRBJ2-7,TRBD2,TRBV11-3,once,TGTGCCAGCAGCCACCGGGGGAGCGGGGTATTGGGCGGCGAGCAGTACTTC,CASSHRGSGVLGGEQYF
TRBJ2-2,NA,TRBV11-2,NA,TGTGCCAGCAGCACTAGAACTTCGGGGCTGTTTTTT,CASSTRTSGLFF
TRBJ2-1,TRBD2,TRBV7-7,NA,TGTGCCAGCTGCGGAGCGGGAGCCTACAATGAGCAGTTCTTC,CASCGAGAYNEQFF
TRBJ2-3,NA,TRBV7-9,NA,TGTGCCAGCAGCTTAGGGGCGTGGTCAGATACGCAGTATTTT,CASSLGAWSDTQYF
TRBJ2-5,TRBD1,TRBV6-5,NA,TGTGCCAGCAAGCAGACAGGGGGAAGAGAGACCCAGTACTTC,CASKQTGGRETQYF